Presented here are 22 T cell receptor beta chains from one specimen sequenced in a study of CD8+ T cells in alopecia areata. CD4, CD8alpha, NKG2D, NKG2ACE and other markers were used to sort pooled cutaneous lymph node cells. Sequencing templates came from extracted RNA that was reverse transcribed into cDNA. Repertoires were generated with immunoSEQ multiplex PCR, while TCRdb's copy carries only in-frame clones and drops some. The table lists approximately 300,000 clones, with no singletons. Sequenced input: CD4+ T cells sorted from a lymph node. All receptors come from a C3H/HeJ mouse with alopecia areata. Mouse MHC haplotype: H2-k.

As for this clone: These gene names are mouse names. The read ends 3 residues before the CDR3 terminus; that terminus is restored from the germline J gene. The gene calls are TRBV31 and TRBJ1-6; a weak D match, TRBD1 (6 bases). TRBJ1-6 is recorded as an ORF, its role being uncertain. This CDR3 contains 14 residues. From germline, CDR1 is GKSSPN and CDR2 SITVG. V dropped 0 bases and J dropped 5 bases, with 8 bases sitting between them. The CDR3 bases that were read are TGTGCCTGGAGTCTAAGGACAGATAATTCGCCC. This codes for CAWSLRTDNSP. In full, the CDR3 reads CAWSLRTDNSPLYF.

This clone was found a few times. Mouse gene names apply. The read ends 4 residues early relative to the CDR3; the germline J gene fills the gap. The rearrangement joins TRBV17 to TRBJ2-7, with D possibly being TRBD1 (6 bases). Germline V gene data show CDR1 as MNHDT and CDR2 as YYDKIL. CDR3 size: 13 residues. V was pared by 3 bases and J by 1 base, with 7 bases between. The CDR3 bases that were read are TGTGCTAGCAGTAGGGGGACATCCTAT. Its translation is CASSRGTSY. In full, the CDR3 is CASSRGTSYEQYF.

Remarks on this clone: Gene names and germline match the mouse. The sequenced part of the CDR3 DNA is TGTGCCAGCAGCCAAGAAGGGACAAAAAACTCC. Amino acids: CASSQEGTKNS. The entire CDR3 sequence reads CASSQEGTKNSDYTF. V usage is TRBV5 and J usage is TRBJ1-2; tentative D call: TRBD1 (6 bases). The CDR3 extends 4 residues past the end of the read, so its final part is completed from the germline J gene. V was shortened by 0 bases and J by 1 base, with 9 bases between the two germline ends. CDR1 and CDR2 (germline): LGHNA, YNLKQL (reference sequence). CDR3 size: 15 residues.

Notes on this clone: Any gene name here is a mouse gene name. The read ends 4 residues early relative to the CDR3; the germline J gene fills the gap. In the same sample, other DNA sequences code for this CDR3. The chain links TRBV5 to TRBJ2-1; 9 bases are shared with TRBD2. The CDR3 is made up of 14 amino acids. Germline V gene sequence: CDR1 LGHNA, CDR2 YNLKQL (reference sequence). Incomplete CDR3 DNA: TGTGCCAGCAGCCAAGATACTGGGGGGGCT. Translated, it gives CASSQDTGGA. The whole CDR3 region reads CASSQDTGGAEQFF.

This clone has more than one count but fewer than ten. The gene symbols are mouse symbols. This specimen includes other DNA sequences encoding the same CDR3. CDR3 residues: CTCSADRTNTEVFF. CDR3 bases read: TGCACCTGCAGTGCCGACAGGACAAACACA. The chain links TRBV1 to TRBJ1-1, with D tentatively TRBD1 (6 bases). The read finishes 4 residues shy of the CDR3 end, and the germline J gene is used to complete it. The CDR3 is 14 amino acids. The germline V gene encodes CDR1 NSQYPW and CDR2 LRSPGD (reference sequence). V was trimmed by 3 bases and J by 0 bases, leaving 8 bases between them.

Notes on this clone: Mouse germline and gene names are used. Sequencing ends 4 residues short of the CDR3 end; the germline J gene provides the rest. The chain uses TRBV19 and TRBJ2-1, with TRBD2 matching over 10 bases. CDR1 and CDR2 from the germline V gene are FNHDT and SITEND (reference sequence). V lost 4 bases, J lost 3 bases, and 7 bases stayed unmatched. CDR3 length equals 16 residues. The CDR3 protein is CASSPSTGGRYAEQFF. The CDR3 DNA, read in part, is TGTGCCAGCAGTCCCTCGACTGGGGGGCGCTATGCT.

Comment on this clone: A much more abundant neighbour one base away suggests this may be a read error. Gene names are the mouse ones. The read ends 4 residues before the CDR3 terminus; that terminus is restored from the germline J gene. Additional DNA sequences in this sample encode the identical CDR3. The chain carries TRBV29 and TRBJ1-2, with D hard to call. Trimming removed 5 bases from V and 0 bases from J, with 4 bases in between. This CDR3 spans 12 amino acids. From germline, CDR1 is MSHET and CDR2 SYDVDS. The sequenced part of the CDR3 DNA is TGTGCTAGCAGTACAGCAAACTCC. It translates to CASSTANS. The whole CDR3 sequence is CASSTANSDYTF. Full variable domain (outside the CDR3, taken from reference TRBV29 and TRBJ1-2): DMKVTQMPRYLIKRMGENVLLECGQDMSHETMYWYRQDPGLGLQLIYISYDVDSNSEGDIPKGYRVSRKKREHFSLILDSAKTNQTSVYFCASSTANSDYTFGSGTRLLVI.

As for this clone: The gene names given are mouse names. The read finishes 4 residues shy of the CDR3 end, and the germline J gene is used to complete it. This rearrangement joins TRBV13-3 to TRBJ1-1, with D possibly being TRBD1 (6 bases). The CDR3 covers 11 residues. Germline CDR1 and CDR2: NNHDY and SYVADS. The CDR3 is CANTWDKEVFF. Incomplete CDR3 DNA: TGTGCCAATACCTGGGACAAA.

Notes on this clone: The germline and genes are mouse ones. The read ends 4 residues shy of where the CDR3 ends; the end is completed using the germline J gene. This chain connects TRBV19 to TRBJ2-1, with 7 bases fitting TRBD1. Looked up from germline, CDR1 is FNHDT and CDR2 is SITEND (reference sequence). V lost 4 bases, J lost 4 bases, and 5 bases stayed unmatched. CDR3 length: 14 residues. The CDR3 DNA, read in part, is TGTGCCAGCAGTCTTCGACAGGGATATGCT. Amino acid sequence: CASSLRQGYA. The whole CDR3 sequence is CASSLRQGYAEQFF.

As regards this clone: Mouse germline and gene names are used. The DNA ends 4 residues before the CDR3 does, and the rest of the CDR3 is filled in from the germline J gene. The V call is TRBV1, the J call TRBJ2-3; 9 bases map to TRBD1. Trimming took 4 bases from V and 0 from J; bases not matched to a gene: 5. The CDR3 extends over 16 amino acids. Germline CDR1 is NSQYPW and CDR2 is LRSPGD (reference sequence). The DNA read from the CDR3 is TGCACCTGCAGTGTACAGGGGGCTGGGAGTGCAGAA. It specifies CTCSVQGAGSAE. The CDR3 in its entirety is CTCSVQGAGSAETLYF.

The table lists this clone with a few counts. Gene labels here are mouse ones. The read finishes 4 residues shy of the CDR3 end, and the germline J gene is used to complete it. The V gene is TRBV14, the J gene TRBJ2-5, with 8 nucleotides matching TRBD1. The CDR3 has 14 amino acids. The V segment lost 2 bases and the J segment 3 bases; nucleotides outside the gene matches: 2. CDR1 and CDR2 (germline): SGHDT, FRDEAV. The sequenced CDR3 bases are TGTGCCAGCAGTTTTAGGACAGGGCAAGAC. Its translation: CASSFRTGQD. The full CDR3 protein is CASSFRTGQDTQYF.

As to this clone: The gene names here belong to mouse. Read sequence stops 4 residues before the CDR3 end, and the germline J gene provides the missing end. Other DNA variants within this sample encode the same CDR3. V gene TRBV19 combines with J gene TRBJ2-3; the match to TRBD2 covers 8 bases. The CDR3 runs 14 residues. V was clipped by 1 base and J by 3 bases; unmatched bases: 1. In germline, CDR1 is FNHDT, CDR2 SITEND (reference sequence). CDR3: CASSIRGGAETLYF. Partial CDR3 DNA: TGTGCCAGCAGTATAAGGGGGGGCGCAGAA. Full variable domain (missing parts from reference TRBV19 and TRBJ2-3): GGIITQTPKFLIGQEGQKLTLKCQQNFNHDTMYWYRQDSGKGLRLIYYSITENDLQKGDLSEGYDASREKKSSFSLTVTSAQKNEMAVFLCASSIRGGAETLYFGSGTRLTVL.

Comment on this clone: All gene names here are mouse names. The CDR3 is cut off 4 residues early in the read; its end comes from the germline J gene. This sample also contains other DNA sequences that code for the same CDR3. The V gene is TRBV17, the J gene TRBJ2-5; 10 nucleotides align to TRBD2. The CDR3 loop spans 16 amino acids. Germline CDR1 MNHDT, CDR2 YYDKIL. CDR3 DNA (partial): TGTGCTAGCAGTAGAGATCGGCTGGGGGGGCGGGAC. This encodes CASSRDRLGGRD. The complete CDR3 protein is CASSRDRLGGRDTQYF.

As to this clone: Gene names and germline match the mouse. The observed sequence ends 3 residues before the CDR3 terminus, with the missing tail filled in from the germline J gene. The J gene is TRBJ1-6, the V gene TRBV13-3; D perhaps matches TRBD1 (6 bases). TRBJ1-6 is given ORF status, its function remaining uncertain. V was clipped by 3 bases and J by 5 bases, with 9 bases between them. The CDR3 is 14 amino acids. CDR1 is NNHDY and CDR2 is SYVADS in the germline V gene. The CDR3 reads CASSGGGNNSPLYF. CDR3 DNA (partial): TGTGCCAGCAGTGGGGGGGGCAATAATTCGCCC.

About this clone: Gene names are the mouse ones. The CDR3 end falls 4 residues outside the read, so it is completed with the germline J gene. The chain couples TRBV1 to TRBJ2-5; TRBD2 agrees at 11 bases. This CDR3 region has 15 residues. With V trimmed by 4 bases and J by 2 bases, 2 bases remained unmatched. Germline CDR1 NSQYPW, CDR2 LRSPGD (reference sequence). The CDR3 loop is CTCSGLGGVQDTQYF. The DNA read from the CDR3 is TGCACCTGCAGTGGACTGGGGGGGGTCCAAGAC.

On this clone itself: Gene labels here are mouse ones. Within the sample, other DNA sequences also encode this same CDR3. CDR3 DNA (partial): TGTGCCAGCAGCCAAGCTGGGGGGGCAGAC. Protein: CASSQAGGAD. The complete CDR3 sequence is CASSQAGGADTQYF. The chain links TRBV5 to TRBJ2-5; 10 bases are a match to TRBD2. The CDR3 end falls 4 residues outside the read, so it is completed with the germline J gene. CDR1 is LGHNA, CDR2 YNLKQL, per germline (reference sequence). This CDR3 comprises 14 residues.

About this clone itself: Any gene name here is a mouse gene name. The read is 4 residues too short to cover the CDR3 end, so that end is filled in from the germline J gene. The rearrangement links TRBV13-1 to TRBJ2-7; TRBD2 aligns across 14 bases. The CDR3 totals 19 residues. Germline CDR1 and CDR2: NSHNY and SYGAGN. Trimming removed 0 bases from V and 0 bases from J; junction bases left unmatched: 8. This CDR3 reads CASSDASGLGGRGSYEQYF. Incomplete CDR3 DNA: TGTGCCAGCAGTGATGCCTCGGGACTGGGGGGGCGCGGCTCCTAT.

To note about this clone: The gene names here belong to mouse. The read is 4 residues too short to cover the CDR3 end, so that end is filled in from the germline J gene. This sequence joins TRBV13-1 and TRBJ2-4; 7 positions agree with TRBD2. The V and J ends lost 3 bases and 0 bases, in that order; junction bases with no gene match: 4. Germline CDR1 reads NSHNY; CDR2 reads SYGAGN. CDR3 length: 15 residues. The DNA read from the CDR3 is TGTGCCAGCAGTGGGACTGGTTCTAGTCAAAAC. Translated: CASSGTGSSQN. The entire CDR3 sequence reads CASSGTGSSQNTLYF.

Concerning this clone: Gene names denote mouse genes. The chain's CDR3 is CASGDAGQGAEVFF. Partial CDR3 DNA: TGTGCCAGCGGTGATGCGGGACAGGGGGCA. The J gene is TRBJ1-1, the V gene TRBV13-2, with TRBD1 matching 11 bases. Coverage ceases 4 residues before the CDR3 finishes, and the germline J gene fills in the end. CDR1 and CDR2 from the germline V gene are NNHNN and SYGAGS (reference sequence). The CDR3 runs to 14 residues.

Comment on this clone: The genes are named according to mouse. Read data end 4 residues before the CDR3 end; the end is taken from the germline J gene. J is TRBJ2-5 and V is TRBV13-1, with TRBD2 identical over 7 bases. Unmatched junction bases numbered 2, after V lost 4 bases and J lost 0 bases. There are 14 residues in the CDR3. Germline values: CDR1 NSHNY, CDR2 SYGAGN. The CDR3 sequence: CASSLGVNQDTQYF. CDR3 DNA, as far as it was read: TGTGCCAGCAGTCTGGGGGTTAACCAAGAC.

This clone has only a few counts. The genes are named according to mouse. The read ends 4 residues early relative to the CDR3; the germline J gene fills the gap. This chain links TRBV5 with TRBJ1-1; 8 nucleotides agree with TRBD1. The CDR3 contains 14 residues. The germline gives CDR1 LGHNA, CDR2 YNLKQL (reference sequence). The CDR3 DNA, read in part, is TGTGCCAGCAGCCAAGATATCAGGGGGCCA. It translates to CASSQDIRGP. The full CDR3 protein reads CASSQDIRGPEVFF.

On this clone: The genes are named according to mouse. The DNA ends 4 residues before the CDR3 does, and the rest of the CDR3 is filled in from the germline J gene. The gene calls are TRBV1 and TRBJ2-1; 7 nucleotides match TRBD1. The CDR3 runs 16 residues. J lost 2 bases, V lost 3 bases, and 7 bases had no gene match. CDR1 NSQYPW and CDR2 LRSPGD come from the germline V gene (reference sequence). The CDR3 spells CTCSATRDSYYAEQFF. CDR3 DNA, as far as it was read: TGCACCTGCAGTGCGACCCGGGACAGCTACTATGCT.